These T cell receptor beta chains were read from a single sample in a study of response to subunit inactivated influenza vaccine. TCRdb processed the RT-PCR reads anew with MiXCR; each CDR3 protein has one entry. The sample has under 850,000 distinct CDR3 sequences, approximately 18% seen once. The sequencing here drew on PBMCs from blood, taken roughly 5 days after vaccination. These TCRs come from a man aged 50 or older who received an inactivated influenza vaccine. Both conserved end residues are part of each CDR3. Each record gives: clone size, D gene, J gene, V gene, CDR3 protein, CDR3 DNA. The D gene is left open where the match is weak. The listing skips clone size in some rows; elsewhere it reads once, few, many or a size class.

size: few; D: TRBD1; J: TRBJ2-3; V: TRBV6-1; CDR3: CASRETGGTDTQYF; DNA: TGTGCCAGCAGAGAGACAGGGGGCACAGATACGCAGTATTTT
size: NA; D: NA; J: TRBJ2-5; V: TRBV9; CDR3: CASSVGWLGEVQYF; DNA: TGTGCCAGCAGCGTAGGCTGGTTGGGGGAGGTCCAGTACTTC
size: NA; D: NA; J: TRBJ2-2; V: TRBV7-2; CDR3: CASSLAASVGELFF; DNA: TGTGCCAGCAGCTTGGCGGCCTCGGTGGGGGAGCTGTTTTTT
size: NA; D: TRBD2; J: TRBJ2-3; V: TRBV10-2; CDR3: CASGTNLDTQYF; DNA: TGCGCCAGCGGGACTAACCTAGATACGCAGTATTTT
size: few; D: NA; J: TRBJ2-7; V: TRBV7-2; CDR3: CASGHGKPSYEQYF; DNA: TGTGCCAGCGGCCACGGCAAACCTTCCTACGAGCAGTACTTC
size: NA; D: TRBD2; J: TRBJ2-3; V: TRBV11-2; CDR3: CASSPRGGPTDTQYF; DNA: TGTGCCAGCAGCCCGCGCGGGGGACCAACAGATACGCAGTATTTT
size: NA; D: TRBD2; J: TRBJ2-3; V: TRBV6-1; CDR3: CASTPRAGGFTDTQYF; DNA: TGTGCCAGCACTCCCCGGGCGGGAGGGTTCACAGATACGCAGTATTTT
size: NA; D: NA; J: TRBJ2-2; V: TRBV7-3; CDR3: CASSLVAGLNTGELFF; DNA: TGTGCCAGCAGCCTGGTTGCAGGGCTAAACACCGGGGAGCTGTTTTTT
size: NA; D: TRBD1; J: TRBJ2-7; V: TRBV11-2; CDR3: CASNPRPPQGATSSYEQYF; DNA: TGTGCCAGCAACCCCCGGCCACCCCAGGGGGCCACCAGCTCCTACGAGCAGTACTTC
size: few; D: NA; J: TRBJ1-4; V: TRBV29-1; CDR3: CSVDNGVELFF; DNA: TGCAGCGTTGATAATGGAGTGGAACTGTTTTTT
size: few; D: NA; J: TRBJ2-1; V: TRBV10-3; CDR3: CAISGGASNEQFF; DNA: TGTGCCATCAGTGGGGGGGCTAGCAATGAGCAGTTCTTC
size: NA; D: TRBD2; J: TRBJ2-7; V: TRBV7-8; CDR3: CASSRMTSGSGYEQYF; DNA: TGTGCCAGCAGCCGAATGACTAGCGGGAGTGGCTACGAGCAGTACTTC
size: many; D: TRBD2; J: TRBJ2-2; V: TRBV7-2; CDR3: CASSSGGDAGELFF; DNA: TGTGCCAGCAGTAGCGGGGGGGACGCCGGGGAGCTGTTTTTT
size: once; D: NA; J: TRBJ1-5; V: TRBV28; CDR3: CASRPERPVVQPQHF; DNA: TGTGCCAGCAGACCTGAGAGACCGGTTGTACAGCCCCAGCATTTT
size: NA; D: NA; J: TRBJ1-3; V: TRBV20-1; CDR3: CSVTRGTGNTIYF; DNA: TGCAGTGTCACGAGGGGTACGGGAAACACCATATATTTT
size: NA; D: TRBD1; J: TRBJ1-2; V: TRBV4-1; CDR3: CASSQGTGGTNYGYTF; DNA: TGCGCCAGCAGCCAAGGGACAGGGGGGACTAACTATGGCTACACCTTC
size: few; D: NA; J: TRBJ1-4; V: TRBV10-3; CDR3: CAISDPGGDGNEKLFF; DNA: TGTGCCATCAGTGACCCCGGAGGGGATGGGAATGAAAAACTGTTTTTT
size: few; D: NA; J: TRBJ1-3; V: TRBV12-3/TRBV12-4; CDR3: CASTLVGSGNTIYF; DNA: TGTGCCAGCACCCTGGTGGGGAGTGGAAACACCATATATTTT
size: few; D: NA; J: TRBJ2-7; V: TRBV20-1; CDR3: CSARVGGMGEQYF; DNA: TGCAGTGCTAGAGTTGGAGGGATGGGTGAGCAGTACTTC
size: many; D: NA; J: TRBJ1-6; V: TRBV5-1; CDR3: CASSLVPQLYNSPLHF; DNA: TGCGCCAGCAGCTTGGTTCCACAGCTATATAATTCACCCCTCCACTTT
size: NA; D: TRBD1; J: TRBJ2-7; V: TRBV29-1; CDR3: CSVWTGSRYEQYF; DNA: TGCAGCGTTTGGACAGGGTCCCGCTACGAGCAGTACTTC
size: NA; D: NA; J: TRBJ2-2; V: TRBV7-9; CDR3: CASSSTLGSPNTGELFF; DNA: TGTGCCAGCAGCTCAACCTTAGGCAGCCCGAACACCGGGGAGCTGTTTTTT
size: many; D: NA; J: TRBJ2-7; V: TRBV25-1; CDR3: CASSAGAHEQYF; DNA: TGTGCCAGCAGTGCCGGTGCCCACGAGCAGTACTTC
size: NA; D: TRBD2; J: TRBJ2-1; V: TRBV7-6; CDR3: CASSHPGGDSSYNEQFF; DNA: TGTGCCAGCAGCCATCCGGGGGGGGACTCCTCTTACAATGAGCAGTTCTTC
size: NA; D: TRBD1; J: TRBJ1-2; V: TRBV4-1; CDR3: CASSQDRTGGTYGYTF; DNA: TGCGCCAGCAGCCAAGACCGGACAGGGGGGACCTATGGCTACACCTTC
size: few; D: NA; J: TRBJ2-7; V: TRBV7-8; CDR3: CASSRERDSYYEQYF; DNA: TGTGCCAGCAGTCGAGAACGGGACTCCTACTACGAGCAGTACTTC
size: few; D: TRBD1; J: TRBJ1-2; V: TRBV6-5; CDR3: CASSYRGQGTGYTF; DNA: TGTGCCAGCAGTTACAGGGGACAGGGGACTGGCTACACCTTC
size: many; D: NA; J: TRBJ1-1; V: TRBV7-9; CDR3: CASSLGFTEAFF; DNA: TGCGCCAGCAGCTTGGGGTTCACTGAAGCTTTCTTT
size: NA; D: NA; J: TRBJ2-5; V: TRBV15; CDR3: CATSRGGQETQYF; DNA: TGTGCCACCAGCAGAGGGGGTCAAGAGACCCAGTACTTC
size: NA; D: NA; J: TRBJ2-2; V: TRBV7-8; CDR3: CASSVDRQRATTGELFF; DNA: TGTGCCAGCAGCGTCGACAGGCAACGCGCAACAACCGGGGAGCTGTTTTTT
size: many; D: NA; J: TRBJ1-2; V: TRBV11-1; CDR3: CASSFVSGRRTAIDYGYTF; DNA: TGTGCCAGCAGCTTCGTATCGGGGCGTAGGACAGCTATAGACTATGGCTACACCTTC
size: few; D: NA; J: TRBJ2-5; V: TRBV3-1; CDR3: CASSQDLARGDVQETQYF; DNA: TGTGCCAGCAGCCAAGATTTGGCCAGGGGGGACGTCCAAGAGACCCAGTACTTC
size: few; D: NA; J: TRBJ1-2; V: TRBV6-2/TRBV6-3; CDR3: CAGGHYNYGYTF; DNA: TGTGCCGGAGGACATTACAACTATGGCTACACCTTC
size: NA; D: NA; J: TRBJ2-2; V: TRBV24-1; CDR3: CATSDKWSGYTGELFF; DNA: TGTGCCACCAGTGATAAATGGAGCGGCTACACCGGGGAGCTGTTTTTT
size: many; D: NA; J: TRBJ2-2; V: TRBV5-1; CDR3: CASSFPGGELFF; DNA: TGCGCCAGCAGCTTCCCGGGCGGGGAGCTGTTTTTT
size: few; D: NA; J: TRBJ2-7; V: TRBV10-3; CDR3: CAISVQGNYEQYF; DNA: TGTGCCATCAGTGTCCAGGGGAACTACGAGCAGTACTTC
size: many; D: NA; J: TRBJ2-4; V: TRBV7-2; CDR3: CASSTPGTRSHIQYF; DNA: TGTGCCAGCAGCACCCCCGGGACCCGATCGCACATTCAGTACTTC
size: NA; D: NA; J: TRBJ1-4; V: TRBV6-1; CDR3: CASSRAVNEKLFF; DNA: TGTGCCAGCAGTCGGGCCGTTAATGAAAAACTGTTTTTT
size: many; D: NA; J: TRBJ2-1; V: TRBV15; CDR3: CATSRDLRASGRAGRNEQFF; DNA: TGTGCCACCAGCAGAGATCTACGTGCCTCTGGGCGCGCGGGGAGGAATGAGCAGTTCTTC
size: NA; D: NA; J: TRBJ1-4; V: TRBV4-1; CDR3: CASSQIGEKLFF; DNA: TGCGCCAGCAGCCAAATAGGTGAAAAACTGTTTTTT
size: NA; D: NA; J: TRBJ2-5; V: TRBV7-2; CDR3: CASSLVASFQRGQYF; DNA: TGTGCCAGCAGCTTAGTGGCTAGCTTCCAGAGGGGCCAGTACTTC
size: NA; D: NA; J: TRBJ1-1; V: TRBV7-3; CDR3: CATRQLPFKNTEAFF; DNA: TGTGCCACGCGACAGTTGCCCTTTAAGAACACTGAAGCTTTCTTT
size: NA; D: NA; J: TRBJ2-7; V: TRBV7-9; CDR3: CASSPAAYEQYF; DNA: TGTGCCAGCAGCCCCGCGGCCTACGAGCAGTACTTC
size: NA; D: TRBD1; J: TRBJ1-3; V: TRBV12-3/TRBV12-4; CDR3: CASTLGQGGSGNTIYF; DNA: TGTGCCAGCACCTTGGGACAGGGAGGCTCTGGAAACACCATATATTTT
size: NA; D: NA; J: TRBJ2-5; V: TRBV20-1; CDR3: CSARSSAETQYF; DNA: TGCAGTGCTAGGTCTAGCGCAGAGACCCAGTACTTC
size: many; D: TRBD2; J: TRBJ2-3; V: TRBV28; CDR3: CASSSIAGNTQYF; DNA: TGTGCCAGCAGTAGTATAGCGGGAAATACGCAGTATTTT
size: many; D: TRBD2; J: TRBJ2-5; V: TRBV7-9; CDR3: CASTLAGVKETQYF; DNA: TGTGCCAGCACTCTAGCGGGGGTGAAAGAGACCCAGTACTTC
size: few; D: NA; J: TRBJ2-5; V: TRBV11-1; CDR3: CASSSARDSKETQYF; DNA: TGTGCCAGCAGCTCAGCCAGGGATTCGAAAGAGACCCAGTACTTC
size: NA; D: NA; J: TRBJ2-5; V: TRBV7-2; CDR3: CASSSQQGISETQYF; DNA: TGTGCCAGCAGCTCACAACAGGGAATTTCGGAGACCCAGTACTTC
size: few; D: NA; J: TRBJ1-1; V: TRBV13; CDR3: CASSLLPRDTEAFF; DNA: TGTGCCAGCAGCTTACTTCCGAGGGACACTGAAGCTTTCTTT
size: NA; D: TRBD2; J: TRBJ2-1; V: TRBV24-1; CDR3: CATSDLSGSDNEQFF; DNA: TGTGCCACCAGTGATCTTAGCGGGAGCGACAATGAGCAGTTCTTC
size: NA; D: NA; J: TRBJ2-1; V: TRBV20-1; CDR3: CSARPLYNEQFF; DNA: TGCAGTGCTAGACCCCTATACAATGAGCAGTTCTTC
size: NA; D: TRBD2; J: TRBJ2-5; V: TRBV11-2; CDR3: CASSLLRTSGRYQETQYF; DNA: TGTGCCAGCAGCCTACTAAGGACTAGCGGGAGGTACCAAGAGACCCAGTACTTC
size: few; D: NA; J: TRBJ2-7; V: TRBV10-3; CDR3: CAICRAGNYEQYF; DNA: TGTGCCATATGCCGGGCAGGGAACTACGAGCAGTACTTC
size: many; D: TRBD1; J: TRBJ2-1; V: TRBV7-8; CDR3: CASSLGRQGPSYNEQFF; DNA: TGTGCCAGCAGCTTAGGGAGACAGGGCCCAAGCTACAATGAGCAGTTCTTC
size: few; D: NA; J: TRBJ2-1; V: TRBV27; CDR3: CASSRLHNEQFF; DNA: TGTGCCAGCAGTCGCCTTCACAATGAGCAGTTCTTC
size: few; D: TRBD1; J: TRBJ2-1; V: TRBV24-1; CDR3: CATSDIPDRGQPIGEQFF; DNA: TGTGCCACCAGTGATATCCCGGACAGGGGTCAACCAATAGGTGAGCAGTTCTTC
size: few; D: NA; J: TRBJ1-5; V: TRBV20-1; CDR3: CSAKRVNQGLPQHF; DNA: TGCAGTGCTAAGCGCGTAAATCAGGGGCTGCCCCAGCATTTT
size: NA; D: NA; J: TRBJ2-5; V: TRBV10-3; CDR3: CAISESMKGDETQYF; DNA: TGTGCCATCAGTGAGTCGATGAAAGGGGACGAGACCCAGTACTTC
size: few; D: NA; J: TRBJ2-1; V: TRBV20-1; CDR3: CSAIDARDTYNEQFF; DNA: TGCAGTGCAATTGATGCCAGAGATACCTACAATGAGCAGTTCTTC